This T cell receptor beta chain is drawn from a study of somatic mutations in cytotoxic T cells in rheumatoid arthritis. The CDR3 is 16 amino acids. CDR1 and CDR2 (germline): SGHRS, YFSETQ. The junction had 8 bases not matched to a gene; V was cut back by 4 bases and J by 1 base. Clones were read by immunoSEQ multiplex PCR, and TCRdb kept only the in-frame ones, dropping some. The sample consists of tens of thousands of clones, approximately 78% of them appearing once. The study pulled out CD4+ and CD8+ cells with positive magnetic bead selection and then checked their purity by flow cytometry. The sample comprised CD8+ T cells sorted from blood. J is TRBJ2-3 and V is TRBV5-1; 8 bases are shared with TRBD2. This clonotype was sampled from an adult with rheumatoid arthritis. The chain's CDR3 is CASSPTPTSGTDTQYF. DNA for the CDR3: TGCGCCAGCAGCCCCACGCCGACTAGCGGCACAGATACGCAGTATTTT.